A single sample gave rise to the 6 T cell receptor beta chains below, sequenced in a study of blood T cells in healthy people across ages. Alongside a J-beta primer mix, a sample-barcoded 5' primer served in a second PCR lasting about 6 to 12 cycles. TCRdb independently ran MiXCR on the 5' RACE reads; one entry per CDR3 protein. The data show over 1,500,000 distinct CDR3 sequences, about two fifths seen once. The sequencing input was blood. These receptors were taken from a human donor in good health.

The V gene is TRBV7-9, the J gene TRBJ2-1; D may be TRBD1 (6 bases). The CDR3 contains 18 residues. Germline V gives CDR1 SEHNR, CDR2 FQNEAQ (reference sequence). The V end lost 5 bases, the J end lost 6 bases, and 26 bases lay between the germline ends. The CDR3 sequence is CASSDRLGRRRGSNEQFF. DNA for the CDR3: TGTGCCAGCAGCGATAGACTCGGACGGAGAAGGGGGAGCAATGAGCAGTTCTTC.

The genes are TRBV20-1 and TRBJ2-5; weak D call: TRBD2 (7 bases). CDR3 size: 15 residues. V lost 2 bases and J lost 11, with 24 bases in between. Germline V lookup: CDR1 DFQATT, CDR2 SNEGSKA (reference sequence). The CDR3 region is CSARSWGGAWNEQYF. CDR3 in DNA: TGCAGTGCTAGAAGTTGGGGGGGGGCTTGGAATGAGCAGTACTTC.

V usage is TRBV5-6 and J usage is TRBJ2-1, with D perhaps TRBD2 (5 bases). This CDR3 is built from 14 residues. Germline CDR1 reads SGHDT; CDR2 reads YYEEEE. V was cut by 0 bases and J by 10 bases, with 14 bases left in between. The CDR3 sequence is CASSLAGDTGEQFF. CDR3 coding DNA: TGTGCCAGCAGCTTGGCCGGAGACACGGGGGAGCAGTTCTTC.

J is TRBJ2-7 and V is TRBV12-3 or TRBV12-4, with 7 bases matching TRBD1. V lost 4 bases, J lost 7 bases, and 7 bases stayed unmatched. CDR3 size: 13 residues. CDR3 nucleotides: TGTGCCAGCAGTTCCTGGACAGGATCGGAGCAGTACTTC. Protein product: CASSSWTGSEQYF.

This rearrangement joins TRBV9 to TRBJ2-3; D may be TRBD1 or TRBD2 (6 bases each). The CDR3 runs to 14 residues. Germline V gene data show CDR1 as SGDLS and CDR2 as YYNGEE. V was clipped by 3 bases and J by 5 bases, with 13 bases between them. The CDR3 protein is CASSGGAVGDTQYF. The CDR3 DNA reads TGTGCCAGCAGCGGGGGGGCCGTTGGAGATACGCAGTATTTT.

This clonotype was detected a few times. The genes are TRBV6-5 and TRBJ2-1, with D tentatively TRBD2 (6 bases). The CDR3 contains 11 residues. Germline CDR1 is MNHEY and CDR2 is SVGAGI. The germline V and J ends were trimmed by 6 bases and 9 bases, with 9 bases remaining between them. In DNA, the CDR3 is TGTGCCAGCAGGACACTAGCTGAGCAGTTCTTC. It encodes CASRTLAEQFF.